Below, 18 T cell receptor beta chains from the same sample are listed, as sequenced in a study of T cell repertoires in cytomegalovirus infection. The antigens of these receptors remain unknown. TCRdb processed the reads anew with MiXCR; each CDR3 protein has one entry. The sample lists under 90,000 distinct CDR3 sequences, under 25% occurring once. Sequences were obtained from PBMCs, sequenced either directly or after in vitro stimulation (not recorded which). Receptors originate from a human donor in good health (CMV status not recorded). Some clones in this sample may be carry-over from other donors' samples.

Only a few counts were recorded for this clonotype. This rearrangement joins TRBV7-2 to TRBJ2-7; possibly TRBD2 for D (5 bases). This CDR3 is built from 13 residues. Trimming left V 3 bases short and J 5 bases short, with 11 bases between. Germline CDR1 is SGHTA and CDR2 is FQGNSA. CDR3 nucleotides: TGTGCCAGCAGCTTTGGTAGCGTCGACGAGCAGTACTTC. Its translation is CASSFGSVDEQYF.

V is TRBV30 and J is TRBJ1-1; TRBD1 is a possible D gene (6 bases). In germline, CDR1 is GTSNPN, CDR2 SVGIG (reference sequence). V dropped 7 bases and J dropped 1 base, with 16 bases sitting between them. The CDR3 sequence is 14 residues long. This CDR3 is CALTPGQPNTEAFF. The CDR3 bases are TGTGCCTTGACCCCGGGACAACCGAACACTGAAGCTTTCTTT.

A few counts support this clonotype. The genes are TRBV6-1 and TRBJ2-3; D not certain. With 5 bases removed from V and 3 bases from J, the gap between germline ends came to 12 bases. Germline V lookup: CDR1 MNHNS, CDR2 SASEGT. This CDR3 has 14 residues. The CDR3 sequence: CASSPRHPTDTQYF. The CDR3 DNA reads as TGTGCCAGCAGTCCGAGACACCCAACAGATACGCAGTATTTT.

The gene calls are TRBV20-1 and TRBJ2-3, with 11 bases aligning to TRBD2. With 3 bases clipped from V and 3 bases from J, the junction kept 11 bases outside the gene matches. Germline V gives CDR1 DFQATT, CDR2 SNEGSKA (reference sequence). CDR3 length equals 17 residues. CDR3 bases: TGCAGTGCTAGTGCAGACTTTAGCGGGGGGGGTACAGATACGCAGTATTTT. Amino acids: CSASADFSGGGTDTQYF.

Only a few counts were recorded for this clonotype. The chain has TRBV7-8 and TRBJ2-1; a weak D match, TRBD2 (5 bases). V lost 1 base, J lost 6 bases, and 13 bases lay in between. Per germline, CDR1 SGHVS and CDR2 FQNEAQ. The CDR3 is 15 residues long. The CDR3 here is CASSLGFRGINEQFF. The CDR3 DNA is TGTGCCAGCAGCTTAGGTTTCCGGGGAATCAATGAGCAGTTCTTC.

This clonotype was seen a handful of times. V gene TRBV4-3 combines with J gene TRBJ2-1, with 12 bases that match TRBD2. This CDR3 comprises 16 residues. The V gene's germline CDR1 is LGHNA and CDR2 YSLEER. V dropped 3 bases and J dropped 8; count of bases not matched to a gene: 8. The DNA of the CDR3 is TGCGCCAGCAGCCAGAGCGGGACTAGCGGGTTCGATGAGCAGTTCTTC. Translation: CASSQSGTSGFDEQFF.

Only a few counts were recorded for this clonotype. Mismatch with germline at one junction end may stem from a read error. This chain uses TRBV7-2 with TRBJ2-1; 10 nucleotides match TRBD2. The CDR3 length is 15 residues. CDR1 is SGHTA, CDR2 FQGNSA, per germline. The CDR3 nucleotides read TGTGCCAGCAGTTTAGCGGGAGGTTCTTTCAATGAGCAGTTCTTC. It translates to CASSLAGGSFNEQFF.

This clonotype has just a few counts. The chain employs TRBV10-3 and TRBJ1-6; D not resolved. CDR3 length: 16 residues. V was cut by 2 bases and J by 3 bases, with 11 bases left in between. CDR1 and CDR2 (germline): ENHRY, SYGVKD. The CDR3 protein is CAISERTRGYNSPLHF. CDR3 nucleotide sequence: TGTGCCATCAGTGAGAGGACTCGGGGCTATAATTCACCCCTCCACTTT.

This clonotype has just a few counts. The genes are TRBV19 and TRBJ2-1; no definite D call. The V gene lost 3 bases and the J gene lost 0 bases, with 9 bases spanning the gap. CDR1 is LNHDA and CDR2 is SQIVND in the germline V gene (reference sequence). This CDR3 spans 15 amino acids. For the CDR3, the DNA is TGTGCCAGTAGTATGAGGCGGAGCTCCTACAATGAGCAGTTCTTC. Protein product: CASSMRRSSYNEQFF.

This clonotype turned up a few times. This rearrangement joins TRBV7-2 to TRBJ1-5; D perhaps matches TRBD1 (5 bases). The germline V gene encodes CDR1 SGHTA and CDR2 FQGNSA. The germline V and J ends were trimmed by 1 base and 6 bases, with 13 bases remaining between them. The CDR3 totals 15 residues. Here the CDR3 DNA reads TGTGCCAGCAGCTTAGGGAGGACAATAACTCAGCCCCAGCATTTT. As protein: CASSLGRTITQPQHF.

This sequence joins TRBV6-5 and TRBJ2-2, with D perhaps matching TRBD1 (6 bases). The germline CDR1 and CDR2 sequences are MNHEY and SVGAGI. V was shortened by 2 bases and J by 6 bases, with 13 bases between the two germline ends. CDR3 length equals 15 residues. This chain's CDR3 is CASSYRGHLAGELFF. The CDR3, as DNA: TGTGCCAGCAGTTACAGGGGACACCTGGCCGGGGAGCTGTTTTTT.

This clonotype was counted ten times or more. The chain links TRBV7-6 to TRBJ1-1, with no clear D. Germline lookup yields CDR1 SGHVS and CDR2 FNYEAQ. The CDR3 length is 16 residues. V shed 2 bases and J shed 1 base, with 14 bases lying between them. In DNA form, the CDR3 reads TGTGCCAGCAGCTTAAAAAGTCCCGGACCGAACACTGAAGCTTTCTTT. This codes for CASSLKSPGPNTEAFF.

The V gene is TRBV19, the J gene TRBJ2-7, with 8 positions matching TRBD1. The germline gives CDR1 LNHDA, CDR2 SQIVND (reference sequence). After removal of 6 bases from V and 4 bases from J, the junction contained 11 bases not matched to a gene. The CDR3 extends over 15 amino acids. CDR3 region: CASSPGSGGDYEQYV. In DNA, the CDR3 is TGTGCCAGTAGCCCCGGGTCAGGGGGCGATTACGAGCAGTACGTC.

Ten or more counts support this clonotype. This chain links TRBV7-2 with TRBJ1-5; a possible D gene is TRBD1 (5 bases). The CDR3 is 17 amino acids. Germline CDR1 and CDR2: SGHTA and FQGNSA. Trimming left V 2 bases short and J 0 bases short, with 14 bases between. The CDR3 protein is CASSLSEGYHSNQPQHF. DNA for the CDR3: TGTGCCAGCAGCTTAAGTGAGGGGTATCATAGCAATCAGCCCCAGCATTTT.

Remarks on this clonotype: The junction does not match germline at one end; this may be a read error. The CDR3 bases are TGTGCCAGCAGCCAAGATCAGGGCACTGAAGCTTTCTTT. This translates into CASSQDQGTEAFF. The chain recombines TRBV4-1 with TRBJ1-1; perhaps TRBD1 as D (5 bases). CDR1 is MGHRA and CDR2 is YSYEKL in the germline V gene. The CDR3 has 13 amino acids.

This clonotype was detected a few times. This sequence joins TRBV25-1 and TRBJ1-3, with 8 bases that match TRBD1. Trimming cost V 5 bases and J 0 bases; bases outside gene matches: 15. The CDR3 spans 19 residues. Germline V gene sequence: CDR1 MGHDK, CDR2 SYGVNS. The CDR3 sequence: CASSLRGLQRRTSGNTIYF. The CDR3 DNA follows: TGTGCCAGCAGTCTCAGGGGGCTGCAACGACGTACCTCTGGAAACACCATATATTTT. The full variable domain, rest sourced from reference TRBV25-1 and TRBJ1-3, is EADIYQTPRYLVIGTGKKITLECSQTMGHDKMYWYQQDPGMELHLIHYSYGVNSTEKGDLSSESTVSRIRTEHFPLTLESARPSHTSQYLCASSLRGLQRRTSGNTIYFGEGSWLTVV.

This clonotype appeared many times. The gene calls are TRBV7-2 and TRBJ1-3; perhaps TRBD1 as D (6 bases). Germline V gene sequence: CDR1 SGHTA, CDR2 FQGNSA. The CDR3 loop spans 15 amino acids. V dropped 1 base and J dropped 2 bases, with 9 bases sitting between them. Here the CDR3 DNA reads TGTGCCAGCAGCTTAGTGACAGGAGCTGGAAACACCATATATTTT. This codes for CASSLVTGAGNTIYF.

The V gene is TRBV6-2 or TRBV6-3, the J gene TRBJ2-5; weak D call: TRBD1 (6 bases). The CDR3 extends over 15 amino acids. CDR1 is MNHEY, CDR2 SVGEGT, per germline. Trimming took off 3 bases at V and 3 bases at J, with 14 bases between the two ends. This CDR3 reads CASSYGRGREETQYF. The CDR3 region has the DNA TGTGCCAGCAGTTATGGCAGGGGACGAGAAGAGACCCAGTACTTC.